One sample yielded the 20 T cell receptor beta chains listed below, sequenced in a study of T cell repertoires in cytomegalovirus infection. TCRdb re-derived calls from the reads in MiXCR, one entry per CDR3 protein. The profile shows 200,000 to 300,000 distinct CDR3 sequences, roughly 9.1% of them singletons. Sequencing was performed on PBMCs. The receptors here all came from a human donor in good health (CMV status not recorded). Some clones in this sample may be carry-over from other donors' samples.

This clonotype was picked up a small number of times. The chain combines TRBV12-3 or TRBV12-4 with TRBJ1-4; possibly TRBD1 for D (5 bases). The CDR3 runs to 16 residues. Trimming took off 7 bases at V and 10 bases at J, with 25 bases between the two ends. This CDR3 reads CASIFQSGGTRGKLFF. In DNA form, the CDR3 reads TGTGCCAGCATCTTTCAAAGCGGGGGGACGCGGGGAAAACTGTTTTTT.

This clonotype showed up many times. V and J are TRBV7-2 and TRBJ1-6; TRBD1 is a possible D gene (5 bases). This CDR3 contains 14 residues. Germline assignment: CDR1 SGHTA and CDR2 FQGNSA. Trimming pared 3 bases from V and 7 bases from J, leaving 10 bases between. Here the CDR3 DNA reads TGTGCCAGCAGCTTCGGGGCCGGGAATTCACCCCTCCACTTT. Protein product: CASSFGAGNSPLHF.

This clonotype was seen repeatedly, ten times or more. The chain employs TRBV7-2 and TRBJ1-4, with a possible D match to TRBD1 (5 bases). In germline, CDR1 is SGHTA, CDR2 FQGNSA. The CDR3 contains 14 residues. The V and J ends lost 2 bases and 8 bases respectively, with 12 bases between them. The DNA for the CDR3 is TGTGCCAGCAGCTTACGGGGCGCAGGGGAAAAACTGTTTTTT. It is translated as CASSLRGAGEKLFF.

The rearrangement links TRBV29-1 to TRBJ1-5; D uncertain. CDR3 length equals 14 residues. Germline CDR1 and CDR2: SQVTM and ANQGSEA. Trimming stripped 1 base from V and 6 bases from J, with 13 bases between. CDR3 residues: CSVEAWALSQPQHF. The CDR3 DNA is TGCAGCGTTGAAGCTTGGGCCCTCAGTCAGCCCCAGCATTTT.

This clonotype was seen ten or more times. The genes are TRBV11-3 and TRBJ1-4; the match to TRBD1 covers 7 bases. Germline assignment: CDR1 SGHNT and CDR2 YENEEA. The V gene end was trimmed by 5 bases and the J gene end by 1 base; junction bases not matched to a gene: 4. The CDR3 is 15 residues long. DNA of the CDR3: TGTGCCAGCAGCGCGGGACAGATAACTAATGAAAAACTGTTTTTT. Translating it yields CASSAGQITNEKLFF.

Notes on this clonotype: A read error may be the cause here, since a much bigger clone is one base away. The rearrangement uses TRBV5-6 and TRBJ1-1; D not certain. The length of the CDR3 is 13 residues. Germline V CDR1 and CDR2: SGHDT, YYEEEE. The DNA for the CDR3 is TGTGCCGGCAGCTTGTGGGAGAACACTGAAGCTTTCTTT. Amino acid sequence: CAGSLWENTEAFF.

This clonotype was recorded at least ten times. This chain connects TRBV7-2 to TRBJ1-1, with D perhaps TRBD1 (6 bases). This CDR3 comprises 13 residues. Germline V gene sequence: CDR1 SGHTA, CDR2 FQGNSA. Trimming shortened V by 6 bases and J by 5 bases, and 13 bases separated the two germline ends. For the CDR3, the DNA is TGTGCCAGCAGACAAACAGGGAAAACTGAAGCTTTCTTT. This encodes CASRQTGKTEAFF.

This clonotype was found many times. The chain combines TRBV7-2 with TRBJ2-3; possible D gene TRBD2, 7 bases. CDR1 and CDR2 from the germline V gene are SGHTA and FQGNSA. The CDR3 has 15 residues. The V and J ends lost 2 bases and 2 bases respectively, with 11 bases between them. CDR3 residues: CASSLMRGPTDTQYF. DNA of the CDR3: TGTGCCAGCAGCTTAATGCGGGGGCCCACAGATACGCAGTATTTT.

This clonotype was recorded many times. The CDR3 bases are TGTGCCAGCAGCTTAGAGGGACTAGCGGTGGCTGAGCAGTTCTTC. This codes for CASSLEGLAVAEQFF. This chain joins TRBV7-2 and TRBJ2-1, with TRBD2 identical over 11 bases. The CDR3 length is 15 residues. The V gene end was trimmed by 1 base and the J gene end by 9 bases; junction bases not matched to a gene: 5. CDR1 SGHTA and CDR2 FQGNSA come from the germline V gene.

This clonotype was detected ten times or more. The rearrangement uses TRBV7-2 and TRBJ2-7; no clear D gene. The CDR3 is 14 residues long. Trimming left V 0 bases short and J 2 bases short, with 8 bases between. Germline CDR1 and CDR2: SGHTA and FQGNSA. This CDR3 reads CASSLAGSTYEQYF. The CDR3 coding sequence is TGTGCCAGCAGCTTAGCAGGTTCCACCTACGAGCAGTACTTC.

This clonotype occurred many times. The CDR3: CSTRRNSDYGYTF. In nucleotides, the CDR3 is TGCAGTACTCGACGAAATTCGGATTATGGCTACACCTTC. The chain carries TRBV20-1 and TRBJ1-2; D remains unclear. CDR3 length: 13 residues. Trimming left V 8 bases short and J 5 bases short, with 18 bases between. Germline V gene sequence: CDR1 DFQATT, CDR2 SNEGSKA (reference sequence).

The genes are TRBV29-1 and TRBJ1-2, with a possible D match to TRBD1 (5 bases). The CDR3 runs to 12 residues. Trimming took off 5 bases at V and 4 bases at J, with 11 bases between the two ends. Germline assignment: CDR1 SQVTM and CDR2 ANQGSEA. Here the CDR3 DNA reads TGCAGCGTTTCGGGGGAACCCTATGGCTACACCTTC. It yields the protein CSVSGEPYGYTF. The full variable domain, in which reference TRBV29-1 and TRBJ1-2 provide the parts outside the CDR3, is SAVISQKPSRDICQRGTSLTIQCQVDSQVTMMFWYRQQPGQSLTLIATANQGSEATYESGFVIDKFPISRPNLTFSTLTVSNMSPEDSSIYLCSVSGEPYGYTFGSGTRLTVV.

The sample holds many counts of this clonotype. This chain uses TRBV7-3 with TRBJ2-5; maybe TRBD1 (7 bases). V lost 8 bases and J 2 bases, leaving 15 bases between the germline ends. The CDR3 sequence is 14 residues long. The germline gives CDR1 SGHTA, CDR2 FQGTGA. CDR3 amino acids: CASSRGEPQETQYF. CDR3 DNA: TGTGCCAGCTCCAGGGGGGAGCCGCAAGAGACCCAGTACTTC.

The table lists this clonotype with many counts. The V call is TRBV7-2, the J call TRBJ1-1, with unresolved D. Looked up from germline, CDR1 is SGHTA and CDR2 is FQGNSA. The CDR3 spans 13 residues. Trimming stripped 5 bases from V and 2 bases from J, with 9 bases between. CDR3 protein: CASSVTPNTEAFF. The CDR3 DNA reads TGTGCCAGCAGCGTAACACCTAACACTGAAGCTTTCTTT.

In its sample, this clonotype was seen many times. The chain joins TRBV7-2 to TRBJ2-3; 9 nucleotides match TRBD2. Losses at the gene ends were 6 bases for V and 0 bases for J; bases not matched to a gene: 4. The CDR3 spans 15 residues. CDR1 and CDR2 (germline): SGHTA, FQGNSA. CDR3 nucleotides: TGTGCCAGCAGACAGGGACTAGCAAGCACAGATACGCAGTATTTT. Protein product: CASRQGLASTDTQYF.

The rearrangement joins TRBV6-5 to TRBJ2-2; 8 bases map to TRBD2. This CDR3 is 18 amino acids long. Germline CDR1 and CDR2: MNHEY and SVGAGI. Trimming at V came to 2 bases and at J to 4 bases, leaving 12 bases not matched to a gene. CDR3 nucleotides: TGTGCCAGCAGTTACATACTATTCGGGAGGGTTAGCACCGGGGAGCTGTTTTTT. It translates to CASSYILFGRVSTGELFF.

This clonotype has ten or more counts. The chain uses TRBV7-2 and TRBJ2-5; TRBD1 matches at 10 bases. Losses at the gene ends were 5 bases for V and 4 bases for J; bases not matched to a gene: 7. This CDR3 spans 15 amino acids. The germline gives CDR1 SGHTA, CDR2 FQGNSA. The CDR3 sequence is CASSKDRGRTETQYF. The CDR3 nucleotides are TGTGCCAGCAGCAAAGACAGGGGGCGAACAGAGACCCAGTACTTC.

This clonotype came up a few times. This chain connects TRBV20-1 to TRBJ2-1; 7 nucleotides line up with TRBD2. Losses at the gene ends were 3 bases for V and 8 bases for J; bases not matched to a gene: 10. The CDR3 is 14 amino acids. Germline V gene lookup returns CDR1 DFQATT and CDR2 SNEGSKA (reference sequence). This CDR3 reads CSARREGGPHEQFF. Written as DNA, the CDR3 is TGCAGTGCTAGGAGGGAGGGAGGGCCCCATGAGCAGTTCTTC.

The V call is TRBV7-8, the J call TRBJ2-1, with D perhaps TRBD2 (7 bases). CDR1 and CDR2 from the germline V gene are SGHVS and FQNEAQ. The CDR3 is 15 residues long. V was pared by 2 bases and J by 4 bases, with 12 bases between. CDR3 nucleotides: TGTGCCAGCAGCTTAAGAGCGGGGACATACAATGAGCAGTTCTTC. Amino acids: CASSLRAGTYNEQFF.

The sample holds a few counts of this clonotype. The V and J genes are TRBV28 and TRBJ1-6, with D perhaps matching TRBD1 (5 bases). The CDR3 loop spans 15 amino acids. The V end was cut by 1 base, the J end by 8 bases, with 12 bases between. From germline, CDR1 is MDHEN and CDR2 SYDVKM. The CDR3 here is CASSLYGTAYSPLHF. The CDR3 DNA follows: TGTGCCAGCAGTTTATACGGGACGGCTTATTCACCCCTCCACTTT.